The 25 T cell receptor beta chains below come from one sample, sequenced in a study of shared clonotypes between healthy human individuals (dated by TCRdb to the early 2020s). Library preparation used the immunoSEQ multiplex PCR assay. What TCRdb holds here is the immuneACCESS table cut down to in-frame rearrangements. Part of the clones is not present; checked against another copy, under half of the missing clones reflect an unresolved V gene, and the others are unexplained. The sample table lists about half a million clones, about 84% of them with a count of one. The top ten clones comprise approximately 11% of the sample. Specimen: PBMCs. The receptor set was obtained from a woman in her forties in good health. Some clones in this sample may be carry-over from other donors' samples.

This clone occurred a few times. Written as DNA, the CDR3 is TGTGCCAGTAGTGCTGCGGTGACAGCTATCTATGGCTACACCTTC. Protein sequence: CASSAAVTAIYGYTF. The chain is built from TRBV19 and TRBJ1-2; D might be TRBD1 (5 bases). The V gene's germline CDR1 is LNHDA and CDR2 SQIVND (reference sequence). The CDR3 runs to 15 residues. Trimming removed 5 bases from V and 4 bases from J, with 17 bases in between.

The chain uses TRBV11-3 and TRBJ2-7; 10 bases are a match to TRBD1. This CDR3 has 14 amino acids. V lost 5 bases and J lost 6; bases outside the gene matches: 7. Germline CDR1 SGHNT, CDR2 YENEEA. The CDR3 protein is CASSAGTGEGEQYF. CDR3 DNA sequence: TGTGCCAGCAGCGCCGGGACAGGGGAAGGCGAGCAGTACTTC.

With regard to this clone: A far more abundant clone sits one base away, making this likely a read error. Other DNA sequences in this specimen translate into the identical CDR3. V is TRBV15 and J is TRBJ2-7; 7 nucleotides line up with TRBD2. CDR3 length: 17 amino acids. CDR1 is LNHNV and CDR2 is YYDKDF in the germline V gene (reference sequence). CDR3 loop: CATSRDLGGSGSYEQYF. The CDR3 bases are TGTGCTACCAGCAGAGATCTAGGCGGGAGTGGCTCCTACGAGCAGTACTTC.

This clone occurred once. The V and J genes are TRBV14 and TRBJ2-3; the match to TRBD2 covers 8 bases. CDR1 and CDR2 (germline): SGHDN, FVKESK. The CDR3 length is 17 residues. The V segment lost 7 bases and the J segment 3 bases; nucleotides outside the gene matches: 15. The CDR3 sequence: CASNRAITSGPTDTQYF. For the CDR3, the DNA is TGTGCCAGCAACCGAGCGATTACTAGCGGTCCGACAGATACGCAGTATTTT.

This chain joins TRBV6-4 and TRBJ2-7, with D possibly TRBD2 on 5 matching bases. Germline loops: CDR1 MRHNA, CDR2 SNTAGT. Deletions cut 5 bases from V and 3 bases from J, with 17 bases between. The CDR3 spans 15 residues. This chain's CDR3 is CASSRHASLGYEQYF. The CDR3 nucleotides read TGTGCCAGCAGTCGACACGCTAGCCTTGGCTACGAGCAGTACTTC.

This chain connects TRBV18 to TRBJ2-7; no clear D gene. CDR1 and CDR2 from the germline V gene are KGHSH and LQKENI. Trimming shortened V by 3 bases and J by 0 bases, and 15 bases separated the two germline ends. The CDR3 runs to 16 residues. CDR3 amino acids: CASSPSTNLGSYEQYF. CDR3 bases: TGTGCCAGCTCACCCTCAACTAATTTGGGCTCCTACGAGCAGTACTTC.

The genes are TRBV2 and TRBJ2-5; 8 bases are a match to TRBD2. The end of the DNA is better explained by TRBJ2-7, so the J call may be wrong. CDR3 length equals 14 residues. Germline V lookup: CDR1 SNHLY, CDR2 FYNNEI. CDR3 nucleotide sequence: TGTGCCAGCAGTCCGGGACTAGGCTCCTACGAGCAGTACTTC. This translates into CASSPGLGSYEQYF.

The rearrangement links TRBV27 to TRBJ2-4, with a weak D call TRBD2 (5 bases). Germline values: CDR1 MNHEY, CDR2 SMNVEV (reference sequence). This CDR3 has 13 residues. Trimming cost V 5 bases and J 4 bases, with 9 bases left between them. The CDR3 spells CASSIGLKNIQYF. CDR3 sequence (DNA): TGTGCCAGCAGTATCGGACTGAAAAACATTCAGTACTTC.

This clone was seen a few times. This CDR3 is CASSRRGASGTDTQYF. CDR3 DNA sequence: TGTGCCAGTAGTCGGAGGGGGGCTAGCGGCACAGATACGCAGTATTTT. The chain uses TRBV19 and TRBJ2-3; D possibly matches TRBD1 or TRBD2 (6 bases each). Germline V lookup: CDR1 LNHDA, CDR2 SQIVND (reference sequence). The CDR3 covers 16 residues. V was trimmed by 5 bases and J by 1 base, leaving 16 bases between them.

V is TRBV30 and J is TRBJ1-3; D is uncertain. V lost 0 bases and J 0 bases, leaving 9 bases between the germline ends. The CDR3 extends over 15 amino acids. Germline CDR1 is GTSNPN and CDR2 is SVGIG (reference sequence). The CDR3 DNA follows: TGTGCCTGGAGTGTACAAGGAATCTCTGGAAACACCATATATTTT. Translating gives CAWSVQGISGNTIYF.

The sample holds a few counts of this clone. In nucleotides, the CDR3 is TGCGCCAGCAGCCCTAGCGGGAGGGTAGCAGATACGCAGTATTTT. It yields the protein CASSPSGRVADTQYF. The genes are TRBV4-1 and TRBJ2-3; TRBD2 agrees at 12 bases. CDR1 is MGHRA, CDR2 YSYEKL, per germline. The CDR3 spans 15 residues. With V trimmed by 4 bases and J by 4 bases, 3 bases remained unmatched.

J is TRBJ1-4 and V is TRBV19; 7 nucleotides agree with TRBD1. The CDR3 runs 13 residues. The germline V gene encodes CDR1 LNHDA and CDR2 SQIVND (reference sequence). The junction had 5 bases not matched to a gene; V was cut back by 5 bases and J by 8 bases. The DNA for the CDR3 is TGTGCCAGTAGTCCCTCGACAGGGGAAAAACTGTTTTTT. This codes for CASSPSTGEKLFF.

The CDR3 nucleotides read TGTGCCAGCAGTGATCGGACAGTCTCCTACGAGCAGTACTTC. The encoded protein is CASSDRTVSYEQYF. This rearrangement joins TRBV2 to TRBJ2-7; maybe TRBD1 (6 bases). Looked up from germline, CDR1 is SNHLY and CDR2 is FYNNEI. The CDR3 is 14 residues long. The V gene lost 3 bases and the J gene lost 0 bases, with 9 bases spanning the gap.

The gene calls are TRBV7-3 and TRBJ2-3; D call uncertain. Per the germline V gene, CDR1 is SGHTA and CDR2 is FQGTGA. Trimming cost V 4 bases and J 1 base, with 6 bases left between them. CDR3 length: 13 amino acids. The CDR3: CASSWSRTDTQYF. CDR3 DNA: TGTGCCAGCAGCTGGTCCCGCACAGATACGCAGTATTTT.

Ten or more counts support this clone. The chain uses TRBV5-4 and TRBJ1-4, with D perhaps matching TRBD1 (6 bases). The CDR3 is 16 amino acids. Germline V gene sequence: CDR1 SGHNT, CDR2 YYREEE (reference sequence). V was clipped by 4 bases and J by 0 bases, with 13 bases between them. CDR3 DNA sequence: TGTGCCAGCAGCACCGGACAGCGCTCAACTAATGAAAAACTGTTTTTT. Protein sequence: CASSTGQRSTNEKLFF.

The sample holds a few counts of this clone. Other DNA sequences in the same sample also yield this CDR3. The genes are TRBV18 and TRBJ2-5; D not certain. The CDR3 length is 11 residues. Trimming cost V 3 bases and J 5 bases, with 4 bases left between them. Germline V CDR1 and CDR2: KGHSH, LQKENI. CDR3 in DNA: TGTGCCAGCTCACCTGATGAGACCCAGTACTTC. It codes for CASSPDETQYF.

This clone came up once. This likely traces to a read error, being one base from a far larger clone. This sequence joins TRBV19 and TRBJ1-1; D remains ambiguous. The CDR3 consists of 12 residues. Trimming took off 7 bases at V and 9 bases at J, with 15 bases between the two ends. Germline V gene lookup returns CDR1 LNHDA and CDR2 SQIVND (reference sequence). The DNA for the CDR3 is TGTGCCAGTATCTCGACATGGGGTAAAGCTTTCTTT. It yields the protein CASISTWGKAFF.

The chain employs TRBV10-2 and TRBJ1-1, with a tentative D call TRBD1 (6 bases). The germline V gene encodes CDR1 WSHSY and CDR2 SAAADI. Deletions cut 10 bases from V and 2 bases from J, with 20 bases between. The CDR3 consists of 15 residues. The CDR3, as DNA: TGCGCCACCACACGTTGGGTGGGGGGCAACACTGAAGCTTTCTTT. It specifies CATTRWVGGNTEAFF.

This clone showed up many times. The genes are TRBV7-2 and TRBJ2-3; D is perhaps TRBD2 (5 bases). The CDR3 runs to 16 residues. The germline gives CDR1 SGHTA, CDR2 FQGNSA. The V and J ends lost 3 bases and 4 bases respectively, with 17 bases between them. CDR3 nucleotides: TGTGCCAGCAGCTTGGAGCGGCCCGGAGAATCAGATACGCAGTATTTT. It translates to CASSLERPGESDTQYF.

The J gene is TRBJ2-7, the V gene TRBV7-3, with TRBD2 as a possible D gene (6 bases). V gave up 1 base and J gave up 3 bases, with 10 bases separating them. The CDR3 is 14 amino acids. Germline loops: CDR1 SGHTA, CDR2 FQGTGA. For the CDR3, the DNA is TGTGCCAGCAGCTTAAGGGGGGTTTACTACGAGCAGTACTTC. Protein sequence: CASSLRGVYYEQYF.

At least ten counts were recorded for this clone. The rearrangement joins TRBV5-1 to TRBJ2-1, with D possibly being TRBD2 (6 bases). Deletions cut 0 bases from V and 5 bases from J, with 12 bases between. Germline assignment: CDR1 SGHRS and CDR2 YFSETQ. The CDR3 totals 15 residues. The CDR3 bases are TGCGCCAGCAGCTTGGCCGGGACTGGAAACAATGAGCAGTTCTTC. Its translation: CASSLAGTGNNEQFF.

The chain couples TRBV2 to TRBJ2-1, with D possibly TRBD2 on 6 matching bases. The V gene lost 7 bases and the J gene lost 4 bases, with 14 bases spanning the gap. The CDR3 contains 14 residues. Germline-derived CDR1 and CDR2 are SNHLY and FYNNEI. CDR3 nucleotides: TGTGCCAGCATGTCCGCGGGACCTTACAATGAGCAGTTCTTC. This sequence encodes CASMSAGPYNEQFF.

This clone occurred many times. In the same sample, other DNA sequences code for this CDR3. The CDR3 region has the DNA TGTGCCAGCAGCCAGGGGGCAACTAACACCGGGGAGCTGTTTTTT. The encoded protein is CASSQGATNTGELFF. The chain joins TRBV7-9 to TRBJ2-2; 8 bases fit TRBD1. Looked up from germline, CDR1 is SEHNR and CDR2 is FQNEAQ (reference sequence). CDR3 length: 15 amino acids. The J segment lost 2 bases and the V segment lost 5 bases, leaving 4 bases of the junction unmatched.

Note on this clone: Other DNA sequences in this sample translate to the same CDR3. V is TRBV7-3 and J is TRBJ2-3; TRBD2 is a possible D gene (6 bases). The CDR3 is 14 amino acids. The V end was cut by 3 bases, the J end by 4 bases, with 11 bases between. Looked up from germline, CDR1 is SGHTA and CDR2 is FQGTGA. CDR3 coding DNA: TGTGCCAGCAGCTTCTCTGGCGGGGCAGATACGCAGTATTTT. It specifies CASSFSGGADTQYF.

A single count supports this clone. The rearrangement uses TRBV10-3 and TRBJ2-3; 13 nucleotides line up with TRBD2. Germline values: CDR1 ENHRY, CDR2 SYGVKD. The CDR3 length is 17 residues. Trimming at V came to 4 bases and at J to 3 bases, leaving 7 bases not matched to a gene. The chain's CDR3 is CAISGQSGLAGTDTQYF. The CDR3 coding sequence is TGTGCCATCAGTGGGCAGTCGGGACTAGCGGGAACAGATACGCAGTATTTT.